A single sample is the source of the 18 T cell receptor beta chains below, sequenced in a study of T cells in Graves' hyperthyroidism and ophthalmopathy. The CDR3 regions of TCR beta were amplified from RNA transcripts. In the first-round RT-PCR of the TCR CDR3, the HTBI primer set was used. A single record per CDR3 protein comes from TCRdb applying MiXCR to the multiplex PCR reads. The sample has 370,000 or so distinct CDR3 sequences; roughly 14% are singletons. The sequenced material came from blood. These receptors originate from a young man with Graves' hyperthyroidism that later progressed to Graves' ophthalmopathy.

This clonotype was counted many times. The chain uses TRBV6-1 and TRBJ1-2, with D perhaps TRBD1 (6 bases). CDR1 is MNHNS and CDR2 is SASEGT in the germline V gene. Trimming shortened V by 6 bases and J by 7 bases, and 9 bases separated the two germline ends. This CDR3 region has 11 residues. The CDR3 is CASRYRAGYTF. For the CDR3, the DNA is TGTGCCAGCAGATACAGGGCTGGCTACACCTTC.

This rearrangement joins TRBV20-1 to TRBJ2-3, with 15 bases identical to TRBD2. V trimming: 3 bases; J trimming: 6 bases; junction bases outside the gene matches: 7. This CDR3 region has 16 residues. Germline values: CDR1 DFQATT, CDR2 SNEGSKA (reference sequence). Here the CDR3 reads CSASRTSGGARDTQYF. CDR3 nucleotides: TGCAGTGCTAGCAGGACTAGCGGGGGGGCTCGGGATACGCAGTATTTT.

This clonotype was seen only a few times. This chain links TRBV20-1 with TRBJ2-7; TRBD1 is a possible D gene (6 bases). Germline assignment: CDR1 DFQATT and CDR2 SNEGSKA (reference sequence). The CDR3 loop spans 12 amino acids. V lost 4 bases and J 3 bases, leaving 10 bases between the germline ends. The CDR3 DNA reads as TGCAGTGCTATTTCACAGGGCTACGAGCAGTACTTC. Protein product: CSAISQGYEQYF.

This clonotype was recorded only once. Because it lacks the conserved phenylalanine or tryptophan at the end, this CDR3 is likely a read error. V and J are TRBV5-1 and TRBJ1-1, with D uncertain. Trimming shortened V by 4 bases and J by 4 bases, and 14 bases separated the two germline ends. Germline CDR1 is SGHRS and CDR2 is YFSETQ. This CDR3 is built from 14 residues. The CDR3 sequence is CASSIPGAGTEAFL. The CDR3 DNA follows: TGCGCCAGCAGCATACCGGGTGCAGGCACTGAAGCTTTCCTT.

The table lists this clonotype with many counts. The genes are TRBV6-2 or TRBV6-3 and TRBJ1-4; TRBD1 matches 7 bases. The CDR3 is made up of 15 amino acids. V was pared by 2 bases and J by 3 bases, with 3 bases of the junction left unmatched. Per the germline V gene, CDR1 is MNHEY and CDR2 is SVGEGT. In nucleotides, the CDR3 is TGTGCCAGCAGTTACAGGGGGCCGGCTAATGAAAAACTGTTTTTT. It translates to CASSYRGPANEKLFF.

The DNA of the CDR3 is TGTGCCAGCAGCCCTTGGACAGGCACTGAAGCTTTCTTT. It yields the protein CASSPWTGTEAFF. The J gene is TRBJ1-1, the V gene TRBV7-9; TRBD1 matches 7 bases. The length of the CDR3 is 13 residues. V lost 5 bases, J lost 4 bases, and 4 bases stayed unmatched. Per germline, CDR1 SEHNR and CDR2 FQNEAQ (reference sequence).

The J gene is TRBJ1-2, the V gene TRBV6-1, with 7 positions matching TRBD1. The CDR3 is 13 residues long. CDR1 is MNHNS and CDR2 is SASEGT in the germline V gene. The trim removed 5 bases at V and 3 bases at J, leaving 3 bases unmatched. For the CDR3, the DNA is TGTGCCAGCAGTAGAGGGGGCTACTATGGCTACACCTTC. Translation: CASSRGGYYGYTF.

This clonotype turned up a few times. The chain joins TRBV20-1 to TRBJ1-2; a weak D match, TRBD1 (6 bases). Germline CDR1 is DFQATT and CDR2 is SNEGSKA (reference sequence). The CDR3 has 15 residues. Trimming shortened V by 1 base and J by 6 bases, and 18 bases separated the two germline ends. CDR3 protein: CSARATGQGKNGYTF. The CDR3, as DNA: TGCAGTGCTAGAGCTACCGGGCAGGGGAAGAATGGCTACACCTTC.

The V gene is TRBV7-8, the J gene TRBJ1-2; D might be TRBD1 (6 bases). Germline CDR1 is SGHVS and CDR2 is FQNEAQ. This CDR3 spans 15 amino acids. Trimming stripped 1 base from V and 2 bases from J, with 11 bases between. Here the CDR3 DNA reads TGTGCCAGCAGCTTAGGCAGGGGCCTGAACTATGGCTACACCTTC. Translation: CASSLGRGLNYGYTF.

This clonotype has at least ten counts. The gene calls are TRBV27 and TRBJ2-1, with D perhaps matching TRBD1 (5 bases). The V and J ends lost 3 bases and 6 bases respectively, with 12 bases between them. This CDR3 contains 14 residues. Germline-derived CDR1 and CDR2 are MNHEY and SMNVEV (reference sequence). CDR3 in DNA: TGTGCCAGCAGTTTGGGCAGGGCGGCCAATGAGCAGTTCTTC. Protein: CASSLGRAANEQFF.

This clonotype was counted between two and nine times. The chain uses TRBV14 and TRBJ1-6; TRBD1 matches at 9 bases. CDR1 and CDR2 from the germline V gene are SGHDN and FVKESK. This CDR3 comprises 17 residues. The V segment lost 2 bases and the J segment 6 bases; nucleotides outside the gene matches: 8. DNA for the CDR3: TGTGCCAGCAGCCAATTTGGAAAGGACAGGGGTAATTCACCCCTCCACTTT. It codes for CASSQFGKDRGNSPLHF.

Many counts were recorded for this clonotype. V is TRBV20-1 and J is TRBJ2-7; 7 bases are a match to TRBD1. The germline V gene encodes CDR1 DFQATT and CDR2 SNEGSKA (reference sequence). V was clipped by 0 bases and J by 0 bases; unmatched bases: 14. The CDR3 has 18 residues. The CDR3 DNA is TGCAGTGCTAGAGATTTTAAAGGGCGACAGGGTGGCTCCTACGAGCAGTACTTC. Amino acid sequence: CSARDFKGRQGGSYEQYF.

This clonotype appeared many times. CDR3 sequence (DNA): TGTGCCTGGAGCGGAGGGGGGACCTCCTACGAGCAGTACTTC. Its translation is CAWSGGGTSYEQYF. The chain is built from TRBV30 and TRBJ2-7, with D perhaps matching TRBD1 or TRBD2 (6 bases each). The CDR3 contains 14 residues. CDR1 is GTSNPN, CDR2 SVGIG, per germline (reference sequence). V shed 3 bases and J shed 0 bases, with 12 bases lying between them.

This clonotype was counted many times. The chain recombines TRBV30 with TRBJ2-3, with D hard to call. The germline V and J ends were trimmed by 1 base and 9 bases, with 5 bases remaining between them. There are 10 residues in the CDR3. CDR1 and CDR2 from the germline V gene are GTSNPN and SVGIG (reference sequence). In DNA, the CDR3 is TGTGCCTGGAGTGCCGGCACGCAGTATTTT. It specifies CAWSAGTQYF.

Comment on this clonotype: Its ends do not fully match the called genes, so a read error is possible. This chain uses TRBV10-3 with TRBJ1-5; D perhaps matches TRBD1 (6 bases). This CDR3 spans 17 amino acids. Looked up from germline, CDR1 is ENHRY and CDR2 is SYGVKD. Here the CDR3 DNA reads TGTGCCTTCAGTGAGTCGTTGGGGGCTAAGGGCAATCAGCCCCAGCATTTT. It translates to CAFSESLGAKGNQPQHF.

This clonotype was seen many times. V is TRBV5-1 and J is TRBJ2-5; D possibly uses TRBD1 or TRBD2 (5 bases each). V lost 10 bases and J 3 bases, leaving 16 bases between the germline ends. Germline V CDR1 and CDR2: SGHRS, YFSETQ. The CDR3 covers 13 residues. CDR3 DNA sequence: TGCGCCGGAGCCACCGGGACGGAAGAGACCCAGTACTTC. It translates to CAGATGTEETQYF.

This clonotype was counted ten times or more. V is TRBV12-3 or TRBV12-4 and J is TRBJ2-7, with D perhaps TRBD1 (5 bases). CDR3 length: 12 residues. Trimming left V 6 bases short and J 0 bases short, with 6 bases between. The CDR3 here is CASRQASYEQYF. The CDR3 nucleotides read TGTGCCAGCAGACAGGCCTCCTACGAGCAGTACTTC.

This clonotype was detected only a few times. This chain links TRBV20-1 with TRBJ2-5, with 7 bases matching TRBD1. This CDR3 has 13 residues. Germline V gene data show CDR1 as DFQATT and CDR2 as SNEGSKA (reference sequence). Unmatched junction bases numbered 4, after V lost 5 bases and J lost 1 base. This chain's CDR3 is CSAQRQGQETQYF. DNA of the CDR3: TGCAGTGCTCAAAGACAGGGCCAAGAGACCCAGTACTTC.